The source of this T cell receptor beta chain is a study of cytomegalovirus exposure and HLA in healthy donors. Study at large: Across roughly 400 genotyped donors, roughly 80% landed in the Caucasian-associated ancestry cluster.

Researchers ran the PCR with 60 Vbeta and 13 Jbeta primers. Method: immunoSEQ multiplex PCR; TCRdb's copy keeps in-frame clones and lacks some. The table has 90,000 to 120,000 clones, around 69% seen once. Broader study findings: HLA allele associations emerged for 16,951 TCR beta sequences in a later analysis, at 0.05 false discovery rate. Earlier results showed most TCR beta V segments being productive about 90% or about 30% of the time. Some V segments, TRBV6-2 and TRBV6-3 among them, were indistinguishable and were therefore excluded.

Looked up from germline, CDR1 is SGHDT and CDR2 is YYEEEE. The CDR3 extends over 16 amino acids. The ends were cut back, 2 bases at V and 3 bases at J, with 15 bases in the middle. Of note for this clone: Its antigen remains unknown.

The chain couples TRBV5-6 to TRBJ1-5, with a weak D call TRBD1 (6 bases). This TCR was sampled from a young man in good health and CMV-seronegative. Sample: PBMCs. CDR3 nucleotides: TGTGCCAGCAGCTTTTTCCAGGGGAGAGACAATCAGCCCCAGCATTTT. Amino acids: CASSFFQGRDNQPQHF.